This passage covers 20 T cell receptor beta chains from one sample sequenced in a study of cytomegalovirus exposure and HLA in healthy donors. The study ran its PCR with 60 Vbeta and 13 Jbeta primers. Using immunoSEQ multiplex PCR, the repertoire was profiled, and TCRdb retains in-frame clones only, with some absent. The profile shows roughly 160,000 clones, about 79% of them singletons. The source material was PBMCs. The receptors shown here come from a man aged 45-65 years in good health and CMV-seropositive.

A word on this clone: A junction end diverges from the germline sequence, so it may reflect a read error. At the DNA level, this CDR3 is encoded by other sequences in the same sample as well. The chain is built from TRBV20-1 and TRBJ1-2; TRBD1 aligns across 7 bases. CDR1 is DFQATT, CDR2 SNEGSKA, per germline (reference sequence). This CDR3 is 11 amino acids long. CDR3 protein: CSATQGYGYTF. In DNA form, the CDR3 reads TGTAGTGCTACACAGGGGTATGGCTACACCTTC.

Written as DNA, the CDR3 is TGTGCCACCAGCAGAGACGGGACTAGCGGGGGTTTAGCCAAAAACATTCAGTACTTC. Translating it yields CATSRDGTSGGLAKNIQYF. The rearrangement links TRBV15 to TRBJ2-4; 14 nucleotides align to TRBD2. The V gene's germline CDR1 is LNHNV and CDR2 YYDKDF (reference sequence). This CDR3 is 19 amino acids long. The V segment lost 0 bases and the J segment 0 bases; nucleotides outside the gene matches: 4.

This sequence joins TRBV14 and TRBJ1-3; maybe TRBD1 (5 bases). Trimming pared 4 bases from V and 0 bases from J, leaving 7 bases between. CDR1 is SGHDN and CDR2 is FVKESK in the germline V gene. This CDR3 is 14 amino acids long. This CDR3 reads CASSPGLSGNTIYF. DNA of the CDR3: TGTGCCAGCAGCCCGGGACTCTCTGGAAACACCATATATTTT.

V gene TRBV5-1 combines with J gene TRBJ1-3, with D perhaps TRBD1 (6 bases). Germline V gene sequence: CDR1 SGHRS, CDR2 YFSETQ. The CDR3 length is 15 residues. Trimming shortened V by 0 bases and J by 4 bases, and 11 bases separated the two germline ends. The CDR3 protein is CASSLDRVGGNTIYF. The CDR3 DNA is TGCGCCAGCAGCTTGGACAGGGTGGGAGGAAACACCATATATTTT.

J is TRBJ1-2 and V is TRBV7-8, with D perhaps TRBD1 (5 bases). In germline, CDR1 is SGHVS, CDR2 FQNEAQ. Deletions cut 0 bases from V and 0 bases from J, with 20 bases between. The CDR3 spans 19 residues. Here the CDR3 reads CASSLAWGGRVPSNYGYTF. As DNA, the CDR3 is TGTGCCAGCAGCTTAGCGTGGGGAGGCAGGGTCCCTTCTAACTATGGCTACACCTTC.

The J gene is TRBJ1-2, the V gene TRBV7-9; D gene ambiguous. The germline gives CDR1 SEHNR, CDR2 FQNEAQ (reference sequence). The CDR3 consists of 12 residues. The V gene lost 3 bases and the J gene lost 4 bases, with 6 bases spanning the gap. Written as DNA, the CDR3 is TGTGCCAGCAGCTTCTCGGGCTATGGCTACACCTTC. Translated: CASSFSGYGYTF.

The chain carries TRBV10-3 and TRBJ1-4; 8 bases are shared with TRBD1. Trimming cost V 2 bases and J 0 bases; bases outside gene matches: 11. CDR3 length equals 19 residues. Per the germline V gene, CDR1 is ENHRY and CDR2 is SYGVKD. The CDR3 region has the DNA TGTGCCATCAGTGAGGAACCGGGACAGGTCGCTTCAACTAATGAAAAACTGTTTTTT. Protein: CAISEEPGQVASTNEKLFF.

This CDR3 reads CASSVTQGAANYGYTF. CDR3 sequence (DNA): TGTGCCAGCAGTGTTACACAGGGGGCGGCGAACTATGGCTACACCTTC. The chain joins TRBV2 to TRBJ1-2, with 9 bases lining up with TRBD1. V shed 4 bases and J 2 bases; nucleotides not matched to a gene: 8. This CDR3 comprises 16 residues. Germline CDR1 reads SNHLY; CDR2 reads FYNNEI. Complete variable domain (other parts from reference TRBV2 and TRBJ1-2): EPEVTQTPSHQVTQMGQEVILRCVPISNHLYFYWYRQILGQKVEFLVSFYNNEISEKSEIFDDQFSVERPDGSNFTLKIRSTKLEDSAMYFCASSVTQGAANYGYTFGSGTRLTVV.

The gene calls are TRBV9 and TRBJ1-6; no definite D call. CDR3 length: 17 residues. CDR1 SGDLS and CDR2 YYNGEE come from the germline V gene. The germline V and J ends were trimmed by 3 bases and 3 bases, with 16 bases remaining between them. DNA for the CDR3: TGTGCCAGCAGCGCCCGTGGAGGGCCTATCTATAATTCACCCCTCCACTTT. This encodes CASSARGGPIYNSPLHF.

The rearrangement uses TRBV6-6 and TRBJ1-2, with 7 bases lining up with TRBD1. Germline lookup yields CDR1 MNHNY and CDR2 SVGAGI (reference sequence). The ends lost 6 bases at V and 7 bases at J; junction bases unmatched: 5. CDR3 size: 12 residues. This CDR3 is CASSTTGLGYTF. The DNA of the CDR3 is TGTGCCAGCAGCACGACAGGGCTTGGCTACACCTTC.

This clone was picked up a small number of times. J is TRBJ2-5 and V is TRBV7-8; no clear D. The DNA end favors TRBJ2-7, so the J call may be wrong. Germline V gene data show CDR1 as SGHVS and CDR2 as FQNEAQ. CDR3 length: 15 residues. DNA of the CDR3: TGTGCCAGCAGCTTAAGCCGAACAGCCCCCTACGAGCAGTACTTC. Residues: CASSLSRTAPYEQYF.

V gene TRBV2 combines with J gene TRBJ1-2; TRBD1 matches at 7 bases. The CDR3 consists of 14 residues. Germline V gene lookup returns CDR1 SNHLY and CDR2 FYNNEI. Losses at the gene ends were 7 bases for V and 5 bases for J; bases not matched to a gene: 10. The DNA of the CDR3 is TGTGCCAGCACCCGAGTTCAGGGGGTTTATGGCTACACCTTC. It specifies CASTRVQGVYGYTF.

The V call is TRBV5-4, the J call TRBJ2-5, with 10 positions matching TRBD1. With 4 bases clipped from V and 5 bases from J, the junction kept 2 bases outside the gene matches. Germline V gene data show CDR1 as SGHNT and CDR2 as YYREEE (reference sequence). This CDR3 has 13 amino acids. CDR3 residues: CASSGGQGETQYF. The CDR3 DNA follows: TGTGCCAGCAGCGGGGGACAGGGGGAGACCCAGTACTTC.

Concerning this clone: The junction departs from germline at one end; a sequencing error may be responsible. CDR3 coding DNA: TGTGCCAGCAGTTTAAAGATAATCACTGAAGCTTTTTTT. Translation gives CASSLKIITEAFF. The V and J genes are TRBV28 and TRBJ1-1; D not certain. The length of the CDR3 is 13 residues. In germline, CDR1 is MDHEN, CDR2 SYDVKM. Variable domain in full (rest from reference TRBV28 and TRBJ1-1): DVKVTQSSRYLVKRTGEKVFLECVQDMDHENMFWYRQDPGLGLRLIYFSYDVKMKEKGDIPEGYSVSREKKERFSLILESASTNQTSMYLCASSLKIITEAFFGQGTRLTVV.

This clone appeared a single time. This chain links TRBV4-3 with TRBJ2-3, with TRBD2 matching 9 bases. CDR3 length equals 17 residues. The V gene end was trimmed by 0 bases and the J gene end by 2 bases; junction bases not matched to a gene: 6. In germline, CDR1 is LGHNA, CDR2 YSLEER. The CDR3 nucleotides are TGCGCCAGCAGCCAAGATAGGGCGGGGGGGACCACAGATACGCAGTATTTT. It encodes CASSQDRAGGTTDTQYF.

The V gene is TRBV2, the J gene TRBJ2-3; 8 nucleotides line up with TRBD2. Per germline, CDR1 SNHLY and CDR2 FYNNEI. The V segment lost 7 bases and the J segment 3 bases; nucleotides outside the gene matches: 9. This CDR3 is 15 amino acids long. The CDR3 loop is CASTLTGGSTDTQYF. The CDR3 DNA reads TGTGCCAGCACTCTCACGGGGGGGAGTACAGATACGCAGTATTTT.

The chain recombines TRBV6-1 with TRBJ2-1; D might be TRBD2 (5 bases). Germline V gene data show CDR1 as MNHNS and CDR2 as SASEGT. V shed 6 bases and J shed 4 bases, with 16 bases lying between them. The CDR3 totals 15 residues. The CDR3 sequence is CASSLSREAYNEQFF. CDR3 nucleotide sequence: TGTGCCAGCAGCCTATCCCGGGAAGCTTACAATGAGCAGTTCTTC.

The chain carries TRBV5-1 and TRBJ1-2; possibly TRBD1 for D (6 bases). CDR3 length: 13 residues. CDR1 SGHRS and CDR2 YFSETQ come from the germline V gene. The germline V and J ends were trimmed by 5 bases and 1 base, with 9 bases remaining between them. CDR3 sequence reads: CASRVDSNYGYTF. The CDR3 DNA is TGCGCCAGCAGAGTGGACAGTAACTATGGCTACACCTTC.

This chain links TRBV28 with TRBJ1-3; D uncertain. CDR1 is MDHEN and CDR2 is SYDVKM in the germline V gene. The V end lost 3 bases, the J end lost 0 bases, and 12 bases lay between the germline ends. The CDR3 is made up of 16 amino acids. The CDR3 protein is CASSLPGLSSGNTIYF. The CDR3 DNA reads TGTGCCAGCAGTTTGCCCGGACTGTCCTCTGGAAACACCATATATTTT. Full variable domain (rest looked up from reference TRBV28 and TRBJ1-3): DVKVTQSSRYLVKRTGEKVFLECVQDMDHENMFWYRQDPGLGLRLIYFSYDVKMKEKGDIPEGYSVSREKKERFSLILESASTNQTSMYLCASSLPGLSSGNTIYFGEGSWLTVV.

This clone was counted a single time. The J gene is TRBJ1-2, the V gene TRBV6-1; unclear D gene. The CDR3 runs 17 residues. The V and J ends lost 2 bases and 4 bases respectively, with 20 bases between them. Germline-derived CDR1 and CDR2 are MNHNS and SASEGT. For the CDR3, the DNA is TGTGCCAGCAGTGAATCCCTTGGCCACAGTTCATCCTATGGCTACACCTTC. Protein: CASSESLGHSSSYGYTF.